One sample yielded the 17 T cell receptor beta chains listed below, sequenced in a study of blood T cell repertoires in COVID-19. Sequencing was performed with immunoSEQ multiplex PCR; in TCRdb, only in-frame clones are kept and a portion is missing. The sample contains about 93,000 clones, approximately 88% of which appear only once. Specimen: peripheral blood. These receptors were taken from a man in his 60s with COVID-19, enrolled during active disease.

This rearrangement joins TRBV18 to TRBJ2-3; D might be TRBD1 (5 bases). V was clipped by 2 bases and J by 8 bases, with 14 bases between them. Per the germline V gene, CDR1 is KGHSH and CDR2 is LQKENI. The CDR3 is made up of 14 amino acids. For the CDR3, the DNA is TGTGCCAGCTCACCAATTGCAGGGCTTGTTACGCAGTATTTT. Amino acid sequence: CASSPIAGLVTQYF.

The chain employs TRBV2 and TRBJ2-1, with 15 bases that match TRBD2. The CDR3 has 17 amino acids. Trimming removed 8 bases from V and 9 bases from J; junction bases left unmatched: 14. The germline V gene has CDR1 SNHLY and CDR2 FYNNEI. The CDR3 region has the DNA TGTGCCAGCGGGGGACTAGCGGGAGGAACCCCAAAGGGTGAGCAGTTCTTC. This encodes CASGGLAGGTPKGEQFF.

This clone appeared a few times. This chain connects TRBV19 to TRBJ2-7; 11 bases agree with TRBD1. V lost 3 bases and J lost 6; bases outside the gene matches: 4. Germline CDR1 is LNHDA and CDR2 is SQIVND (reference sequence). The length of the CDR3 is 14 residues. CDR3 in DNA: TGTGCCAGTAGTATCAGGGACAGGGGGTCCGAGCAGTACTTC. Amino acids: CASSIRDRGSEQYF.

This clone was observed a few times. This chain joins TRBV29-1 and TRBJ1-1; TRBD1 matches 8 bases. The CDR3 loop spans 13 amino acids. CDR1 is SQVTM, CDR2 ANQGSEA, per germline. The V gene end was trimmed by 6 bases and the J gene end by 4 bases; junction bases not matched to a gene: 7. CDR3 sequence reads: CSVRQGRGTEAFF. DNA for the CDR3: TGCAGCGTAAGACAGGGGCGGGGCACTGAAGCTTTCTTT.

V and J are TRBV4-2 and TRBJ2-1, with TRBD2 matching 8 bases. V dropped 3 bases and J dropped 6; count of bases not matched to a gene: 19. The germline V gene encodes CDR1 LGHNA and CDR2 YNFKEQ. The CDR3 totals 19 residues. CDR3 loop: CASSQRPHLLADLGNEQFF. For the CDR3, the DNA is TGTGCCAGCAGCCAGCGACCCCACCTACTAGCGGACCTTGGCAATGAGCAGTTCTTC.

The gene calls are TRBV7-9 and TRBJ1-2, with a possible D match to TRBD1 (5 bases). The CDR3 runs 14 residues. The germline V and J ends were trimmed by 4 bases and 4 bases, with 13 bases remaining between them. In germline, CDR1 is SEHNR, CDR2 FQNEAQ (reference sequence). This chain's CDR3 is CASSSTGELYGYTF. CDR3 sequence (DNA): TGTGCCAGCAGCTCCACGGGGGAACTCTATGGCTACACCTTC.

The rearrangement uses TRBV18 and TRBJ2-1; D call uncertain. Deletions cut 3 bases from V and 5 bases from J, with 8 bases between. Per germline, CDR1 KGHSH and CDR2 LQKENI. There are 13 residues in the CDR3. CDR3 sequence: CASSPLLDNEQFF. The CDR3 DNA reads TGTGCCAGCTCACCCCTTCTAGACAATGAGCAGTTCTTC.

This chain connects TRBV5-1 to TRBJ2-1, with D possibly TRBD2 on 6 matching bases. Germline-derived CDR1 and CDR2 are SGHRS and YFSETQ. The CDR3 is made up of 15 amino acids. Trimming left V 5 bases short and J 4 bases short, with 16 bases between. The CDR3: CASRPDYGSYNEQFF. In DNA, the CDR3 is TGCGCCAGCAGGCCGGACTACGGTTCTTACAATGAGCAGTTCTTC.

This clone was seen a handful of times. V and J are TRBV9 and TRBJ1-2; 7 nucleotides line up with TRBD1. Looked up from germline, CDR1 is SGDLS and CDR2 is YYNGEE. With 3 bases clipped from V and 2 bases from J, the junction kept 4 bases outside the gene matches. The CDR3 runs to 14 residues. The CDR3 spells CASSAGQTNYGYTF. The CDR3 bases are TGTGCCAGCAGCGCGGGACAGACCAACTATGGCTACACCTTC.

This chain connects TRBV27 to TRBJ2-2; D might be TRBD2 (7 bases). CDR1 and CDR2 from the germline V gene are MNHEY and SMNVEV (reference sequence). The CDR3 has 14 amino acids. Trimming pared 7 bases from V and 4 bases from J, leaving 13 bases between. The CDR3 here is CASTRGGGTGELFF. The CDR3 nucleotides read TGTGCCAGCACCCGGGGAGGGGGCACCGGGGAGCTGTTTTTT.

This chain uses TRBV2 with TRBJ1-2; the D gene is possibly TRBD1 (5 bases). Trimming pared 7 bases from V and 6 bases from J, leaving 15 bases between. Germline values: CDR1 SNHLY, CDR2 FYNNEI. CDR3 length: 13 residues. CDR3 region: CASMGEGYNGYTF. CDR3 coding DNA: TGTGCCAGCATGGGGGAGGGGTATAATGGCTACACCTTC.

The rearrangement links TRBV29-1 to TRBJ2-7, with 9 bases identical to TRBD2. V dropped 2 bases and J dropped 2; count of bases not matched to a gene: 4. Germline lookup yields CDR1 SQVTM and CDR2 ANQGSEA. The CDR3 contains 14 residues. CDR3 in amino acids: CSVEFRGRAYEQYF. CDR3 in DNA: TGCAGCGTTGAATTTCGCGGGAGGGCCTACGAGCAGTACTTC.

This rearrangement joins TRBV30 to TRBJ2-3; no clear D. The V end lost 4 bases, the J end lost 0 bases, and 8 bases lay between the germline ends. The germline gives CDR1 GTSNPN, CDR2 SVGIG (reference sequence). The CDR3 covers 13 residues. CDR3 region: CAWTLESTDTQYF. The CDR3 DNA is TGTGCCTGGACTTTAGAGAGCACAGATACGCAGTATTTT. Full variable domain (remainder filled in from reference TRBV30 and TRBJ2-3): SQTIHQWPATLVQPVGSPLSLECTVEGTSNPNLYWYRQAAGRGLQLLFYSVGIGQISSEVPQNLSASRPQDRQFILSSKKLLLSDSGFYLCAWTLESTDTQYFGPGTRLTVL.

The J gene is TRBJ1-3, the V gene TRBV24-1; D gene ambiguous. Germline CDR1 is KGHDR and CDR2 is SFDVKD. The V end lost 4 bases, the J end lost 4 bases, and 7 bases lay between the germline ends. The CDR3 has 13 residues. The CDR3 sequence: CATSDTRGNTIYF. For the CDR3, the DNA is TGTGCCACCAGTGACACCAGGGGAAACACCATATATTTT.

The CDR3 reads CASSLDSPSYEQYF. CDR3 nucleotide sequence: TGCGCCAGCAGCTTAGACAGTCCCTCCTACGAGCAGTACTTC. This chain uses TRBV5-1 with TRBJ2-7; D may be TRBD1 (5 bases). The CDR3 totals 14 residues. The V gene's germline CDR1 is SGHRS and CDR2 YFSETQ. V was cut by 2 bases and J by 0 bases, with 9 bases left in between.

The rearrangement uses TRBV18 and TRBJ1-3; D perhaps matches TRBD1 (5 bases). CDR1 and CDR2 from the germline V gene are KGHSH and LQKENI. Trimming took 2 bases from V and 0 from J, leaving 14 bases between them. The CDR3 has 17 residues. CDR3 region: CASSPSEGQSSGNTIYF. CDR3 DNA sequence: TGTGCCAGCTCACCATCGGAGGGGCAGAGCTCTGGAAACACCATATATTTT.

This rearrangement joins TRBV29-1 to TRBJ1-1; D is possibly TRBD1 (6 bases). Germline assignment: CDR1 SQVTM and CDR2 ANQGSEA. The V end was cut by 5 bases, the J end by 0 bases, with 22 bases between. The CDR3 is 17 residues long. The CDR3 spells CSVLRAARTVLNTEAFF. The CDR3 nucleotides are TGCAGCGTTCTAAGAGCGGCGCGGACAGTCCTGAACACTGAAGCTTTCTTT.